The present T cell receptor (beta chain) was sequenced within a study of T cells expressing NK-cell markers. About the study: Cells sorted as CD3+CD56+NKG2C+, CD3+CD56+NKG2C- and CD3+CD56-NKG2C+ T cells supplied the TCR beta repertoires. Seven of the eight sequenced donors were HCMV-seropositive; one was seronegative. Study-level points and caveats: In four donors, these clonotypes also led the CD3+CD56-NKG2C+ fraction. In roughly six donors, dominant CD3+CD56+NKG2C+ clonotypes ranked among the top 10 CD8+ clonotypes.

With respect to this clonotype: Its antigen is as yet unknown.

TCRdb re-called the 5' RACE reads, yielding one record per CDR3 amino acid sequence without DNA. Found here are 400,000 to 500,000 distinct CDR3 sequences; the top ten clones hold 7.3%. This CDR3 contains 17 residues. Germline V gives CDR1 DFQATT, CDR2 SNEGSKA (reference sequence). The sample taken for sequencing was blood T cells: a sorted CD56 or NKG2C T cell subset, CD4+ or CD8+ T cells, or bulk PBMC T cells (not recorded which). V usage is TRBV20-1 and J usage is TRBJ2-1; without DNA, the TCRdb call of TRBD2 cannot be checked. The receptor comes from a woman between 18 and 69 years old in good health. CDR3 protein: CSARAYHRMTSLYEQFF.